The next 10 T cell receptor beta chains were all read from a single sample in a study of blood T cell repertoires in COVID-19. Sequencing was performed with immunoSEQ multiplex PCR; in TCRdb, only in-frame clones are kept and a portion is missing. The data show 75,000 or so clones, roughly 89% seen once. The sequencing input was peripheral blood. The receptor source for this set is a woman older than 75 with active or convalescent COVID-19.

V is TRBV6-5 and J is TRBJ1-3; no reliable D call. Germline values: CDR1 MNHEY, CDR2 SVGAGI. This CDR3 is built from 12 residues. The ends were cut back, 6 bases at V and 0 bases at J, with 3 bases in the middle. The CDR3 reads CASRSSGNTIYF. CDR3 nucleotides: TGTGCCAGCAGGAGCTCTGGAAACACCATATATTTT.

The rearrangement links TRBV6-5 to TRBJ2-4, with a tentative D call TRBD2 (7 bases). This CDR3 comprises 12 residues. Germline V gene lookup returns CDR1 MNHEY and CDR2 SVGAGI. The ends were cut back, 11 bases at V and 8 bases at J, with 16 bases in the middle. This CDR3 is CASGGPVDIQYF. The CDR3 DNA is TGTGCCTCCGGGGGGCCTGTGGACATTCAGTACTTC.

This sequence joins TRBV6-5 and TRBJ1-4; D possibly corresponds to TRBD1 (5 bases). The V gene lost 0 bases and the J gene lost 0 bases, with 8 bases spanning the gap. Per the germline V gene, CDR1 is MNHEY and CDR2 is SVGAGI. The CDR3 runs 16 residues. The CDR3 nucleotides read TGTGCCAGCAGTTACTCGGGGGGGGCAACTAATGAAAAACTGTTTTTT. Amino acids: CASSYSGGATNEKLFF.

This clone came up once. The junction differs from germline at one of its ends, possibly a read error. The rearrangement joins TRBV7-7 to TRBJ2-7, with 7 nucleotides matching TRBD2. CDR1 SSHAT and CDR2 FNYEAQ come from the germline V gene (reference sequence). CDR3 size: 15 residues. The CDR3 loop reads CASSLGASGTGEQYF. DNA of the CDR3: TGTGCTAGCAGCTTGGGAGCCAGCGGGACTGGTGAGCAGTACTTC. The full variable domain, with the rest looked up from reference TRBV7-7 and TRBJ2-7, is GAGVSQSPRYKVTKRGQDVTLRCDPISSHATLYWYQQALGQGPEFLTYFNYEAQPDKSGLPSDRFSAERPEGSISTLTIQRTEQRDSAMYRCASSLGASGTGEQYFGPGTRLTVT.

V gene TRBV25-1 combines with J gene TRBJ2-5; D gene unclear. Germline V lookup: CDR1 MGHDK, CDR2 SYGVNS. CDR3 size: 14 residues. V was trimmed by 3 bases and J by 2 bases, leaving 10 bases between them. The CDR3: CASSEAGKQETQYF. CDR3 in DNA: TGTGCCAGCAGTGAGGCAGGCAAGCAAGAGACCCAGTACTTC. The full variable domain, in which reference TRBV25-1 and TRBJ2-5 provide the parts outside the CDR3, is EADIYQTPRYLVIGTGKKITLECSQTMGHDKMYWYQQDPGMELHLIHYSYGVNSTEKGDLSSESTVSRIRTEHFPLTLESARPSHTSQYLCASSEAGKQETQYFGPGTRLLVL.

The V call is TRBV13, the J call TRBJ2-7; 10 nucleotides match TRBD1. The CDR3 runs to 14 residues. The germline V gene encodes CDR1 PRHDT and CDR2 FYEKMQ (reference sequence). The junction had 6 bases not matched to a gene; V was cut back by 5 bases and J by 5 bases. CDR3 sequence (DNA): TGTGCCAGCAGCCCGACAGGGGGCGCCGACGAGCAGTACTTC. Protein: CASSPTGGADEQYF.

The rearrangement links TRBV6-5 to TRBJ2-7, with a weak D call TRBD2 (5 bases). There are 15 residues in the CDR3. Trimming took 6 bases from V and 3 from J, leaving 18 bases between them. Germline values: CDR1 MNHEY, CDR2 SVGAGI. The CDR3, as DNA: TGTGCCAGCAGATCATCGGACCGGGGAAGCTACGAGCAGTACTTC. Translated, it gives CASRSSDRGSYEQYF.

This clone appeared a single time. CDR3 bases: TGTGCCAGCAGTTACTCGGGACAGGCCCATCAGCCCCAGCATTTT. The encoded protein is CASSYSGQAHQPQHF. This chain connects TRBV6-5 to TRBJ1-5; 8 nucleotides agree with TRBD1. Losses at the gene ends were 0 bases for V and 5 bases for J; bases not matched to a gene: 3. The CDR3 contains 15 residues. The germline gives CDR1 MNHEY, CDR2 SVGAGI.

The rearrangement links TRBV5-1 to TRBJ2-3, with TRBD2 identical over 7 bases. Germline CDR1 is SGHRS and CDR2 is YFSETQ. V gave up 6 bases and J gave up 4 bases; unmatched junction bases: 14. The CDR3 is 16 amino acids. The CDR3: CASTPLLSGGPDTQYF. CDR3 bases: TGCGCCAGCACCCCTTTGCTTTCGGGGGGTCCAGATACGCAGTATTTT.

This chain joins TRBV18 and TRBJ2-5; a weak D match, TRBD2 (6 bases). This CDR3 has 15 amino acids. Germline V lookup: CDR1 KGHSH, CDR2 LQKENI. Deletions cut 3 bases from V and 3 bases from J, with 14 bases between. In DNA form, the CDR3 reads TGTGCCAGCTCACCCTATAGCGGAGCCGAAGAGACCCAGTACTTC. Its protein product is CASSPYSGAEETQYF.